The 12 T cell receptor beta chains reported below all come from one sample, sequenced in a study of shared clonotypes between healthy human individuals. The repertoire was sequenced with immunoSEQ multiplex PCR; TCRdb's copy has only in-frame clones and lacks some. The table shows roughly 1.5 million clones, with nearly 99% occurring only once. Sequencing was done on a sample of naive CD4+ T cells sorted from blood. As for subset: CD45RA+ positively selected. The receptors were gathered from a man aged 25-45 years in good health.

The chain carries TRBV18 and TRBJ2-7; 10 bases align to TRBD1. Unmatched junction bases numbered 0, after V lost 4 bases and J lost 6 bases. The germline CDR1 and CDR2 sequences are KGHSH and LQKENI. The CDR3 covers 12 residues. As DNA, the CDR3 is TGTGCCAGCTCACGACAGGGGGCCGAGCAGTACTTC. Encoded protein: CASSRQGAEQYF.

The chain combines TRBV28 with TRBJ2-3; D not certain. This CDR3 comprises 13 residues. CDR1 and CDR2 from the germline V gene are MDHEN and SYDVKM. With 2 bases removed from V and 6 bases from J, the gap between germline ends came to 9 bases. The CDR3 nucleotides are TGTGCCAGCAGTTTAGGCCGCGTGGATACGCAGTATTTT. Residues: CASSLGRVDTQYF.

This clone appeared once. The CDR3 nucleotides are TGTGCCAGCAGAAAGGGGGCGGCCTGGACTGAAGCTTTCTTT. Translation gives CASRKGAAWTEAFF. The rearrangement joins TRBV6-5 to TRBJ1-1; 7 positions match TRBD1. The CDR3 runs 14 residues. J gave up 5 bases and V 6 bases, and 9 bases lay outside the gene matches. The germline V gene has CDR1 MNHEY and CDR2 SVGAGI.

This rearrangement joins TRBV15 to TRBJ2-1; 14 bases fit TRBD2. The CDR3 has 19 amino acids. With 2 bases clipped from V and 7 bases from J, the junction kept 13 bases outside the gene matches. Germline loops: CDR1 LNHNV, CDR2 YYDKDF (reference sequence). The CDR3 here is CATSRIPGLAGEVFNEQFF. CDR3 coding DNA: TGTGCCACCAGCAGAATACCGGGACTAGCGGGAGAGGTCTTTAATGAGCAGTTCTTC.

The V gene is TRBV7-2, the J gene TRBJ2-7, with TRBD1 matching 7 bases. The CDR3 runs 15 residues. With 3 bases clipped from V and 3 bases from J, the junction kept 8 bases outside the gene matches. Looked up from germline, CDR1 is SGHTA and CDR2 is FQGNSA. CDR3 DNA: TGTGCCAGCAGCTTGGCGACAGGGTCGTTCTACGAGCAGTACTTC. This sequence encodes CASSLATGSFYEQYF. The variable domain in full, completed from reference TRBV7-2 and TRBJ2-7, reads GAGVSQSPSNKVTEKGKDVELRCDPISGHTALYWYRQSLGQGLEFLIYFQGNSAPDKSGLPSDRFSAERTGGSVSTLTIQRTQQEDSAVYLCASSLATGSFYEQYFGPGTRLTVT.

The chain joins TRBV25-1 to TRBJ2-6, with D perhaps TRBD2 (6 bases). Germline CDR1 MGHDK, CDR2 SYGVNS. The CDR3 spans 16 residues. V was clipped by 3 bases and J by 1 base, with 10 bases between them. The CDR3 is CASSETGLSGANVLTF. The CDR3 nucleotides are TGTGCCAGCAGTGAGACGGGACTTTCTGGGGCCAACGTCCTGACTTTC.

The rearrangement joins TRBV4-2 to TRBJ1-5; D remains unclear. CDR3 length: 13 residues. V lost 1 base, J lost 8 bases, and 9 bases lay in between. Germline V CDR1 and CDR2: LGHNA, YNFKEQ. The CDR3 here is CASSQVVGKPQHF. DNA for the CDR3: TGTGCCAGCAGCCAAGTTGTTGGGAAGCCCCAGCATTTT.

V gene TRBV5-1 combines with J gene TRBJ1-1, with D maybe TRBD1 (6 bases). Trimming left V 0 bases short and J 0 bases short, with 12 bases between. CDR3 length: 16 amino acids. Germline loops: CDR1 SGHRS, CDR2 YFSETQ. In nucleotides, the CDR3 is TGCGCCAGCAGCTTGGGAGGGGGGAGCATGAACACTGAAGCTTTCTTT. Translated: CASSLGGGSMNTEAFF.

This chain joins TRBV5-4 and TRBJ2-7; tentatively, D is TRBD2 (7 bases). With 0 bases removed from V and 4 bases from J, the gap between germline ends came to 23 bases. Germline CDR1 and CDR2: SGHNT and YYREEE (reference sequence). This CDR3 comprises 18 residues. CDR3 nucleotide sequence: TGTGCCAGCAGCTTGGGGGGGGCGCCGGGACTACAATTATACGAGCAGTACTTC. It yields the protein CASSLGGAPGLQLYEQYF.

The chain joins TRBV9 to TRBJ2-3; 14 bases match TRBD2. Germline loops: CDR1 SGDLS, CDR2 YYNGEE. The trim removed 4 bases at V and 9 bases at J, leaving 10 bases unmatched. The CDR3 contains 16 residues. The CDR3, as DNA: TGTGCCAGCAGCCCGACTAGCGGGAGGGAAGGGCGGACGCAGTATTTT. Translated: CASSPTSGREGRTQYF.

As for this clone: Distinct nucleotide sequences in the sample also encode this CDR3. The chain has TRBV28 and TRBJ1-3; the D is unclear. CDR1 and CDR2 (germline): MDHEN, SYDVKM. With 4 bases removed from V and 1 base from J, the gap between germline ends came to 11 bases. CDR3 length equals 15 residues. CDR3 nucleotide sequence: TGTGCCAGCAGTTCGCCCGGCACTTCTGGAAACACCATATATTTT. It codes for CASSSPGTSGNTIYF.

The chain employs TRBV5-1 and TRBJ2-3; 8 nucleotides align to TRBD2. With V trimmed by 2 bases and J by 1 base, 3 bases remained unmatched. Looked up from germline, CDR1 is SGHRS and CDR2 is YFSETQ. This CDR3 has 15 amino acids. CDR3: CASSLISGGTDTQYF. In DNA, the CDR3 is TGCGCCAGCAGCTTAATTAGCGGGGGCACAGATACGCAGTATTTT.